A single sample gave rise to the 18 T cell receptor beta chains below, sequenced in a study of blood T cell repertoires in COVID-19. TCRdb keeps only in-frame clones here, not all; method: immunoSEQ multiplex PCR. Counted here are around 300,000 clones, under 90% occurring once; the ten biggest clones make up less than 3.5%. Sequenced input: peripheral blood. These receptors all stem from a woman aged 30 to 39 with COVID-19, enrolled during active disease.

The rearrangement links TRBV2 to TRBJ2-2; unclear D gene. CDR1 is SNHLY and CDR2 is FYNNEI in the germline V gene. The V gene lost 2 bases and the J gene lost 1 base, with 8 bases spanning the gap. This CDR3 spans 15 amino acids. CDR3 in amino acids: CASSERSGNTGELFF. Here the CDR3 DNA reads TGTGCCAGCAGTGAACGGTCAGGGAACACCGGGGAGCTGTTTTTT. Full variable domain (outside the CDR3, taken from reference TRBV2 and TRBJ2-2): EPEVTQTPSHQVTQMGQEVILRCVPISNHLYFYWYRQILGQKVEFLVSFYNNEISEKSEIFDDQFSVERPDGSNFTLKIRSTKLEDSAMYFCASSERSGNTGELFFGEGSRLTVL.

To note about this clone: Its ends do not fully match the called genes, so a read error is possible. V is TRBV7-9 and J is TRBJ2-7; D not certain. The length of the CDR3 is 12 residues. CDR1 SEHNR and CDR2 FQNEAQ come from the germline V gene (reference sequence). CDR3 amino acids: CASRLVGHEQYF. The CDR3 DNA sequence: TGTGCCAGCAGGTTAGTTGGCCACGAGCAGTACTTC.

V usage is TRBV27 and J usage is TRBJ2-2; 9 nucleotides line up with TRBD2. CDR1 and CDR2 (germline): MNHEY, SMNVEV (reference sequence). This CDR3 spans 16 amino acids. V trimming: 5 bases; J trimming: 0 bases; junction bases outside the gene matches: 4. The DNA of the CDR3 is TGTGCCAGCAGTCAAATAGCGGGGGCGAACACCGGGGAGCTGTTTTTT. Amino acid sequence: CASSQIAGANTGELFF.

V gene TRBV19 combines with J gene TRBJ2-1; 13 positions agree with TRBD2. Germline loops: CDR1 LNHDA, CDR2 SQIVND (reference sequence). This CDR3 comprises 18 residues. Trimming cost V 4 bases and J 5 bases; bases outside gene matches: 11. CDR3 in DNA: TGTGCCAGTAGTACCGCACCCGGGACTAGCGGGGACCACAATGAGCAGTTCTTC. Encoded protein: CASSTAPGTSGDHNEQFF.

V is TRBV10-3 and J is TRBJ2-7; 7 bases line up with TRBD2. V trimming: 9 bases; J trimming: 0 bases; junction bases outside the gene matches: 5. Germline CDR1 reads ENHRY; CDR2 reads SYGVKD. The CDR3 spans 13 residues. Here the CDR3 DNA reads TGTGCCATTACCGGGACTAACTCCTACGAGCAGTACTTC. Protein sequence: CAITGTNSYEQYF.

The V call is TRBV29-1, the J call TRBJ2-3, with a tentative D call TRBD2 (6 bases). The CDR3 extends over 13 amino acids. V lost 4 bases to trimming and J lost 2 bases, with 10 bases between them. From germline, CDR1 is SQVTM and CDR2 ANQGSEA. CDR3 in DNA: TGCAGCGTTGTGGGACTTTACACAGATACGCAGTATTTT. As protein: CSVVGLYTDTQYF.

This chain joins TRBV5-1 and TRBJ1-2; TRBD1 matches 8 bases. Germline CDR1 and CDR2: SGHRS and YFSETQ. The CDR3 sequence is 15 residues long. V lost 4 bases and J lost 8; bases outside the gene matches: 13. The CDR3 loop reads CASSPISQGARGYTF. CDR3 DNA sequence: TGCGCCAGCAGCCCCATATCTCAGGGGGCGCGCGGCTACACCTTC.

The V and J genes are TRBV4-2 and TRBJ2-1; 7 positions match TRBD1. The CDR3 totals 15 residues. Germline lookup yields CDR1 LGHNA and CDR2 YNFKEQ. Unmatched junction bases numbered 11, after V lost 4 bases and J lost 8 bases. The CDR3, as DNA: TGTGCCAGCAGCCCGGGCCCGGACAGGCAAGATGAGCAGTTCTTC. Amino acid sequence: CASSPGPDRQDEQFF.

This clone was recorded once. The chain has TRBV29-1 and TRBJ1-1; TRBD1 is a possible D gene (5 bases). The CDR3 length is 13 residues. Trimming removed 7 bases at V and 5 bases at J, with 17 bases between. CDR1 and CDR2 (germline): SQVTM, ANQGSEA. CDR3 DNA sequence: TGCAGCGCACCACCCCAGGGAGGGACTGAAGCTTTCTTT. It is translated as CSAPPQGGTEAFF.

V and J are TRBV6-6 and TRBJ1-2, with D hard to call. The CDR3 consists of 14 residues. The germline CDR1 and CDR2 sequences are MNHNY and SVGAGI (reference sequence). The V end was cut by 2 bases, the J end by 6 bases, with 13 bases between. The CDR3: CASSYREEFNGYTF. DNA of the CDR3: TGTGCCAGCAGTTACAGAGAGGAGTTCAATGGCTACACCTTC.

The chain couples TRBV19 to TRBJ2-3, with 7 bases lining up with TRBD1. Germline values: CDR1 LNHDA, CDR2 SQIVND (reference sequence). After removal of 8 bases from V and 2 bases from J, the junction contained 1 base not matched to a gene. The length of the CDR3 is 12 residues. The CDR3 region has the DNA TGTGCCAGTCAGGGGGACACAGATACGCAGTATTTT. Its protein product is CASQGDTDTQYF.

The chain is built from TRBV18 and TRBJ1-1; 7 bases agree with TRBD1. Germline values: CDR1 KGHSH, CDR2 LQKENI. This CDR3 region has 15 residues. Trimming at V came to 3 bases and at J to 1 base, leaving 5 bases not matched to a gene. This chain's CDR3 is CASSPVGQKNTEAFF. CDR3 DNA: TGTGCCAGCTCACCCGTGGGACAGAAGAACACTGAAGCTTTCTTT.

The chain has TRBV13 and TRBJ1-6; 7 bases agree with TRBD1. Germline V gives CDR1 PRHDT, CDR2 FYEKMQ (reference sequence). This CDR3 is built from 16 residues. J gave up 10 bases and V 3 bases, and 12 bases lay outside the gene matches. The CDR3 bases are TGTGCCAGCAGCTTCAGACAGGGCAGGATCTCGTCACCCCTCCACTTT. Translation gives CASSFRQGRISSPLHF.

This sequence joins TRBV28 and TRBJ2-7; 11 bases line up with TRBD2. The CDR3 runs to 14 residues. Trimming cost V 8 bases and J 3 bases; bases outside gene matches: 6. CDR1 MDHEN and CDR2 SYDVKM come from the germline V gene. This CDR3 is CASRDSGRGYEQYF. The DNA of the CDR3 is TGTGCCAGCCGAGATAGCGGGAGGGGCTACGAGCAGTACTTC.

The chain uses TRBV11-2 and TRBJ1-2; TRBD1 aligns across 9 bases. The CDR3 is 15 amino acids. Germline V gene data show CDR1 as SGHAT and CDR2 as FQNNGV. Trimming removed 4 bases from V and 4 bases from J; junction bases left unmatched: 7. The CDR3 nucleotides are TGTGCCAGCAGCTCTTCGGACAGGGGCGGCTATGGCTACACCTTC. Translating gives CASSSSDRGGYGYTF. Based on the CDR3 plus reference TRBV11-2 and TRBJ1-2, the full variable domain is EAGVAQSPRYKIIEKRQSVAFWCNPISGHATLYWYQQILGQGPKLLIQFQNNGVVDDSQLPKDRFSAERLKGVDSTLKIQPAKLEDSAVYLCASSSSDRGGYGYTFGSGTRLTVV.

This clone was detected only once. The rearrangement uses TRBV24-1 and TRBJ2-1, with D tentatively TRBD2 (6 bases). This CDR3 region has 14 residues. Germline V gene lookup returns CDR1 KGHDR and CDR2 SFDVKD. The V and J ends lost 5 bases and 6 bases respectively, with 13 bases between them. CDR3 sequence: CATSVGGLGNEQFF. The CDR3 nucleotides are TGTGCCACCAGTGTAGGAGGGCTAGGCAATGAGCAGTTCTTC.

Details on this clone: The same CDR3 also results from other DNA sequences found in this sample. The chain uses TRBV29-1 and TRBJ2-2; TRBD2 aligns across 7 bases. The V and J ends lost 3 bases and 5 bases, in that order; junction bases with no gene match: 0. Germline V lookup: CDR1 SQVTM, CDR2 ANQGSEA. The CDR3 totals 12 residues. As DNA, the CDR3 is TGCAGCGTTGAGGGGGGGACCGGGGAGCTGTTTTTT. Its protein is CSVEGGTGELFF.

The rearrangement uses TRBV6-1 and TRBJ2-7; the match to TRBD1 covers 8 bases. CDR1 and CDR2 (germline): MNHNS, SASEGT. This CDR3 comprises 15 residues. The V segment lost 0 bases and the J segment 3 bases; nucleotides outside the gene matches: 4. The CDR3 nucleotides read TGTGCCAGCAGTGAAGCCCCCGGACAGGGCTACGAGCAGTACTTC. Protein product: CASSEAPGQGYEQYF.